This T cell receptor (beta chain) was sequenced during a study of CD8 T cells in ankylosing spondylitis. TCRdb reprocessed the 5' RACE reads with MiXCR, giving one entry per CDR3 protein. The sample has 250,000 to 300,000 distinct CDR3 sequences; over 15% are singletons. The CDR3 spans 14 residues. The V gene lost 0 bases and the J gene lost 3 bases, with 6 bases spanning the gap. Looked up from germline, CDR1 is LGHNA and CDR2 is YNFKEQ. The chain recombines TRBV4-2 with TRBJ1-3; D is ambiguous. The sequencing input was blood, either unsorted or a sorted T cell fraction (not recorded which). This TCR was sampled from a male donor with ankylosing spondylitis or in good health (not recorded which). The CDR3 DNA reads TGTGCCAGCAGCCAAGAGAGGGTTGGAAACACCATATATTTT. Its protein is CASSQERVGNTIYF.